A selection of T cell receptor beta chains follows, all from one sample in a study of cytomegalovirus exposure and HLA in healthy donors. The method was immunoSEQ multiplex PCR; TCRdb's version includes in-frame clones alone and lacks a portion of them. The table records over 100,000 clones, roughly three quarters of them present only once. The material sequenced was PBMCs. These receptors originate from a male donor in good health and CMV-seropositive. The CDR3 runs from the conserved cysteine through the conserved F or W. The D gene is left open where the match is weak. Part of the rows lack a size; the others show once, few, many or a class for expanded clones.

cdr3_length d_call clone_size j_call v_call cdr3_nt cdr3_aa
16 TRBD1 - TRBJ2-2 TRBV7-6 TGTGCCAGCAGCCCCGGACAGGCCCGGAACACCGGGGAGCTGTTTTTT CASSPGQARNTGELFF
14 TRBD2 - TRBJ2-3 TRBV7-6 TGTGCCAGCAGCTGGGGGACTAGAACAGATACGCAGTATTTT CASSWGTRTDTQYF
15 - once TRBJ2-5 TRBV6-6 TGTGCCACCTCATACGGCGGAGCATTGTTGGAGACCCAGTACTTC CATSYGGALLETQYF
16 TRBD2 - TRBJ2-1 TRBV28 TGTGCCAGCAGCGGGCGGACTAGCGGAATTCACAATGAGCAGTTCTTC CASSGRTSGIHNEQFF
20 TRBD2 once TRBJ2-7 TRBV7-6 TGTGCCAGCAGCTTATTGCGATCGGGACTAGCGGGTTATAGCTCCTACGAGCAGTACTTC CASSLLRSGLAGYSSYEQYF
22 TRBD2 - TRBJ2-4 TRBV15 TGTGCCACCAGCAGAGGTCTAGCGGACTCCTCCCGAGTGCTTCTAGCCAAAAACAGTCAGTACTTC CATSRGLADSSRVLLAKNSQYF
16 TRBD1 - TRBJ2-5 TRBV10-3 TGTGCCATCAGTGAGTCCAGGACAGGGAACCAAGAGACCCAGTACTTC CAISESRTGNQETQYF
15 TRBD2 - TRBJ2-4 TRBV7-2 TGTGCCAGCAGCTTGGCTAGCGGGAGAAGGAACATTCAGTACTTC CASSLASGRRNIQYF
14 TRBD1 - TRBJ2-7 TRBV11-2 TGTGCCAGCAGTTCGGGACAGGGGACCTACGAGCAGTACTTC CASSSGQGTYEQYF
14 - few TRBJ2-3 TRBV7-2 TGTGCCAGCAGTCCTGGACAGTCAGTTGGTACGCAGTATTTT CASSPGQSVGTQYF
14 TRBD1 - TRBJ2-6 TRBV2 TGTGCCAGCAGCGACAGGGCTGGGGCCAACGGCCTGACTTTC CASSDRAGANGLTF
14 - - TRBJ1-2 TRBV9 TGTGCCAGCAGCTTTACGGCAGGTCGCTATGGCTACACCTTC CASSFTAGRYGYTF
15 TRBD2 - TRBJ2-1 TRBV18 TGTGCCAGCTCACCACCCGAGCGGGAGGGCGGTGAGCAGTTCTTC CASSPPEREGGEQFF
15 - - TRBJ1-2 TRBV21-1 TGTGCCAGCACCCGATTTCGACAGAGCATATGCGGCTACACCTTC CASTRFRQSICGYTF